This TCR beta chain was sequenced during a study of PD-1 blockade in classical Hodgkin lymphoma. Findings and caveats of the study: With respect to the repertoire differences, their causes, possibly disease activity or prior therapy, remain undefined. Reports described newly diagnosed patients as having lower baseline TCR diversity than healthy donors.

Data came from immunoSEQ multiplex PCR; TCRdb stores just in-frame clones and leaves some out. This repertoire shows fewer than 35,000 clones, roughly 90% found once; its top ten account for roughly 3.8%. The CDR3 totals 17 residues. Germline V gives CDR1 PRHDT, CDR2 FYEKMQ (reference sequence). Losses at the gene ends were 0 bases for V and 9 bases for J; bases not matched to a gene: 14. With regard to this clone: The antigen remains undetermined.

Time point specified: newly diagnosed, previously untreated cHL patient sample. Acting as the comparison were PBMCs from newly diagnosed, untreated classical Hodgkin lymphoma. This chain uses TRBV13 with TRBJ2-3; 8 bases match TRBD2. This clonotype was obtained from a human donor with classical Hodgkin lymphoma. Material for sequencing was peripheral blood mononuclear cells (PBMCs). CDR3 nucleotide sequence: TGTGCCAGCAGCTTAGGAATGGCGGGAGGCCTAGGGGGAACGCAGTATTTT. As protein: CASSLGMAGGLGGTQYF.